This T cell receptor (beta chain) was observed in a study of Ad26.COV2.S vaccination and SARS-CoV-2 variants. Generated by immunoSEQ multiplex PCR, the TCRdb table keeps only in-frame clones and is missing some. The profile shows around 140,000 clones, about nine tenths of them singletons. Study observations and caveats: Reportedly, after vaccination the spike-specific CD8+ and CD4+ T cell responses displayed substantial breadth.

On this clone itself: The antigen remains undetermined.

Trimming shortened V by 8 bases and J by 12 bases, and 15 bases separated the two germline ends. The CDR3 covers 10 residues. Germline CDR1 reads SGHDT; CDR2 reads YYEEEE. The TCR was taken from a human donor who had recovered from COVID-19. The specimen comprised peripheral blood, sampled after recovery from COVID-19. The V and J genes are TRBV5-6 and TRBJ2-7, with D uncertain. This CDR3 reads CASCRAKRYF. For the CDR3, the DNA is TGTGCCAGTTGTAGGGCCAAGCGGTACTTC.